The rows below give T cell receptor beta chains drawn from one sample of a study of T-cell reconstitution after alpha-beta-depleted transplantation in children. From the PCR reads, TCRdb called clonotypes with MiXCR, one entry per CDR3 protein. The data show 450,000 to 600,000 distinct CDR3 sequences, over 10% seen once. The source material was PBMCs, mostly from graft donor cells, sampled 360 days after TCRalphabeta/CD19-depleted stem cell transplant. The receptors here all came from a male patient aged 5 to 17 who had a stem cell transplant for acute myeloid leukemia, so the T cells may come from the graft donor. Each CDR3 is given with its conserved first and last residue. A D gene is named only where the DNA matches it firmly. The size field is filled for only some rows; it gives once, few, many or a size class.

TRBV29-1	TRBJ2-5	TRBD2	many	TGCAGCGTTGCCACTAGCGGGAGGGTTGAGACCCAGTACTTC	CSVATSGRVETQYF
TRBV18	TRBJ2-1	TRBD2	many	TGTGCCAGCTCACCCATTTCGGGACTAGCGGGAGAGGGTGAGCAGTTCTTC	CASSPISGLAGEGEQFF
TRBV19	TRBJ2-1	NA	few	TGTGCCAGTAGTATCGGGGCCCACAATGAGCAGTTCTTC	CASSIGAHNEQFF
TRBV7-2	TRBJ2-7	NA	few	TGTGCCAGCAACTCCCCGGGACCGATCTACGAGCAGTACTTC	CASNSPGPIYEQYF
TRBV4-1	TRBJ2-1	TRBD2	few	TGCGCCAGCAGCCAAGACAGGGGTATCGCGGGGGGTAATGAGCAGTTCTTC	CASSQDRGIAGGNEQFF
TRBV28	TRBJ2-1	TRBD2	few	TGTGCCAGCAGTTTTAAGTGGACTAGCGCATACAATGAGCAGTTCTTC	CASSFKWTSAYNEQFF
TRBV4-3	TRBJ2-1	TRBD2	few	TGCGCCAGCAGCCAAGAGCTAGCGGCTGTTGATGAGCAGTTCTTC	CASSQELAAVDEQFF
TRBV21-1	TRBJ2-1	NA	few	TGTGCCAGCCCCAAAGGGACAGGGGGATCCTACAATGAGCAGTTCTTC	CASPKGTGGSYNEQFF
TRBV7-9	TRBJ1-1	NA	few	TGTGCCAGCAGCGCCCGAACGAACACTGAAGCTTTCTTT	CASSARTNTEAFF
TRBV28	TRBJ1-2	NA	few	TGTGCCAGCGCAGCGGGAGAGGCATATGGCTACACCTTC	CASAAGEAYGYTF
TRBV20-1	TRBJ2-3	TRBD2	NA	TGCAGTGCCGGAGGACTGACTAGCTCTCCATCAGATACGCAGTATTTT	CSAGGLTSSPSDTQYF
TRBV12-5	TRBJ2-3	TRBD2	NA	TGTGCTAGTGGCCAGACTAGCGGGAATAGAGCAGATACGCAGTATTTT	CASGQTSGNRADTQYF
TRBV12-3/TRBV12-4	TRBJ1-1	NA	many	TGTGCCAGCATTGCGGACATTGGGGAAGCTTTCTTT	CASIADIGEAFF
TRBV7-2	TRBJ2-1	TRBD2	few	TGTGCCAGCAGCTTGTCTAGCGGGAACTTC	CASSLSSGNF
TRBV5-1	TRBJ2-3	NA	few	TGCGCCAGCAGCTTTGATAGAGATACGCAGTATTTT	CASSFDRDTQYF
TRBV7-9	TRBJ2-3	NA	NA	TGTGCCACGACTCCGGGACCCCGCACAGATACGCAGTATTTT	CATTPGPRTDTQYF
TRBV6-4	TRBJ2-7	NA	many	TGTGCCAGCACCACCCCCCCGGTACGAAGGGAATACTACGAGCAGTACTTC	CASTTPPVRREYYEQYF
TRBV4-2	TRBJ2-1	NA	NA	TGTGCCAGCAGCCAAGAGATCGCGTCCCTCTCCTACAATGAGCAGTTCTTC	CASSQEIASLSYNEQFF
TRBV29-1	TRBJ2-3	NA	few	TGCAGCGTTGAAGATCGGGAGAAGACCACAGATACGCAGTATTTT	CSVEDREKTTDTQYF
TRBV29-1	TRBJ1-1	TRBD1	few	TGCAGCGTAACGGACAGGGCGAACACTGAAGCTTTCTTT	CSVTDRANTEAFF
TRBV20-1	TRBJ1-5	TRBD1	many	TGCAGTGCTTGGACAGGGTATCGACAGCCCCAGCATTTT	CSAWTGYRQPQHF
TRBV2	TRBJ2-1	TRBD2	NA	TGTACCATCAGTTCCTCAAGTACTAGCGGGAGAAGCTCCTACAATGAGCAGTTCTTC	CTISSSSTSGRSSYNEQFF
TRBV20-1	TRBJ2-1	NA	NA	TGCAGTGCTAGAGGTCGATCGGGAGAGTACAATGAGCAGTTCTTC	CSARGRSGEYNEQFF
TRBV5-4	TRBJ2-7	TRBD2	few	TGTGCCAGCAGCAAATTAGCGGGAGGCGGCGAGCAGTACTTC	CASSKLAGGGEQYF
TRBV20-1	TRBJ2-5	NA	NA	TGCAGTGCCAGGAGAACAGGGACGGAGACCCAGTACTTC	CSARRTGTETQYF
TRBV20-1	TRBJ2-1	NA	many	TGCAGTGTCCGCCCCCCCCGAAGCGACTTCCTTCAGGAGTACAATGAGCAGTTCTTC	CSVRPPRSDFLQEYNEQFF
TRBV29-1	TRBJ1-1	TRBD1	few	TGCAGCGTTTGGGGACAGGGGAACACTGAAGCTTTCTTT	CSVWGQGNTEAFF
TRBV24-1	TRBJ2-1	TRBD1	NA	TGTGCCACCAGTGATTTACAGGGGGCTTACAATGAGCAGTTCTTC	CATSDLQGAYNEQFF
TRBV30	TRBJ2-1	TRBD2	NA	TGTGCCTGGAGTGCGATAGCGGGAGGATCCGCCTACAATGAGCAGTTCTTC	CAWSAIAGGSAYNEQFF
TRBV29-1	TRBJ2-7	NA	NA	TGCAGCGTTGTGCGAGGCGGGCGGTGGGTCTACGAGCAGTACTTC	CSVVRGGRWVYEQYF
TRBV19	TRBJ2-7	NA	NA	TGTGCCAGTGCCGTGACAAAGCACTACGAGCAGTACTTC	CASAVTKHYEQYF
TRBV3-2	TRBJ2-1	NA	many	TGTGCCAGCTCCGGGGGCGGGAGCTCCTACAATGAGCAGTTCTTC	CASSGGGSSYNEQFF
TRBV29-1	TRBJ2-7	TRBD1	many	TGCAGCGCCGGGACAGGGTGGAACGAGCAGTACTTC	CSAGTGWNEQYF
TRBV28	TRBJ2-1	NA	NA	TGTGCCAGCACGCAGTGGTCGGGGTACAATGAGCAGTTCTTC	CASTQWSGYNEQFF
TRBV7-6	TRBJ2-2	NA	NA	TGTGCCAGCAGCTTATTCAGTAACTCCGGGGAGCTGTTTTTT	CASSLFSNSGELFF
TRBV3-1	TRBJ2-5	TRBD2	few	TGTGCCAGCAGCCAGGGGACTAGCGGGATGAGACAAAAGACCCAGTACTTC	CASSQGTSGMRQKTQYF
TRBV27	TRBJ2-7	TRBD2	NA	TGTGCCAGCAGTATCCTTAGCGGGCCCAGCTCCTACGAGCAGTACTTC	CASSILSGPSSYEQYF
TRBV9	TRBJ2-7	TRBD2	NA	TGTGCCAGCAGCGTACAGGGAGGGCGCTACGAGCAGTACTTC	CASSVQGGRYEQYF
TRBV7-2	TRBJ2-5	NA	NA	TGTGCCAGCAGCTTAGGTGCCCCGGTTATTGAGACCCAGTACTTC	CASSLGAPVIETQYF